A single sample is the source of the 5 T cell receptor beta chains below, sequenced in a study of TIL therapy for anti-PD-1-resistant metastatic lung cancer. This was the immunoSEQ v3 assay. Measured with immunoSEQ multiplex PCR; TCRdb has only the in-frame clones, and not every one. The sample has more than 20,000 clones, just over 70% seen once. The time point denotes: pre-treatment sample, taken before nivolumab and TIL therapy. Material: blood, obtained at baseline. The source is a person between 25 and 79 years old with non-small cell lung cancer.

The CDR3: CASSTRTAYNSPLHF. The DNA of the CDR3 is TGTGCCAGTAGTACTCGGACAGCCTATAATTCACCCCTCCACTTT. The chain joins TRBV19 to TRBJ1-6; D is perhaps TRBD1 (6 bases). V was shortened by 4 bases and J by 2 bases, with 9 bases between the two germline ends. This CDR3 is 15 amino acids long. The germline V gene encodes CDR1 LNHDA and CDR2 SQIVND (reference sequence).

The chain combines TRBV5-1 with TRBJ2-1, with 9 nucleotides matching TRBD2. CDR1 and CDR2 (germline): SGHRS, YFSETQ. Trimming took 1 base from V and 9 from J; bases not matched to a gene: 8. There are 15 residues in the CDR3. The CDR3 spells CASSLFLAGNGEQFF. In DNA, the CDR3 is TGCGCCAGCAGCTTGTTTCTAGCGGGAAACGGTGAGCAGTTCTTC.

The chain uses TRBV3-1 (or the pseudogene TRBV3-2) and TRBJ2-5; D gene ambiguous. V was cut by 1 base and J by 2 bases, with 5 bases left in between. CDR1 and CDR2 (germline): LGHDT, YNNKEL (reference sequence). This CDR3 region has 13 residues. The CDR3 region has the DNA TGTGCCAGCAGCCAAGGAGCACAAGAGACCCAGTACTTC. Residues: CASSQGAQETQYF.

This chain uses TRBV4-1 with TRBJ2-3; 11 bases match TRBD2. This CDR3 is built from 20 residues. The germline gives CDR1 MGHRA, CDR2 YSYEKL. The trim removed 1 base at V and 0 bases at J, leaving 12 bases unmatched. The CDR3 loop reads CASSQGASGRSGISTDTQYF. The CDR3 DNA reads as TGCGCCAGCAGCCAAGGGGCTAGCGGGAGGTCTGGGATTAGCACAGATACGCAGTATTTT.

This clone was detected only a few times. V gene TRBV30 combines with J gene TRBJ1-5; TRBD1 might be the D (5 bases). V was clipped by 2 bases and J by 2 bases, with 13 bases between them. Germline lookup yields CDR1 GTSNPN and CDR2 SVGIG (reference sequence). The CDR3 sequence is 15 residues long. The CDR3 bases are TGTGCCTGGAGTACCGGGCTGGGACGCAATCAGCCCCAGCATTTT. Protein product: CAWSTGLGRNQPQHF.